This T cell receptor (beta chain) originates from a study of CD8 T cells in ankylosing spondylitis. Overall study findings and caveats: Significant enrichment of disease-linked clones was reported in matched ankylosing spondylitis synovial fluid. The study identified a TCR beta motif of seven or eight highly homologous variants that appeared characteristic of ankylosing spondylitis blood. Disease-linked clones had a CD8+ phenotype and relatively low frequency in peripheral blood. A number of the motif variants had already been described in reactive arthritis synovial fluid and blood.

About this clonotype: Its antigen is unknown.

This CDR3 is 15 amino acids long. Germline values: CDR1 SGHTA, CDR2 FQGNSA. V was pared by 5 bases and J by 4 bases, with 4 bases of the junction left unmatched. TCRdb reprocessed the 5' RACE reads with MiXCR, giving one entry per CDR3 protein. This repertoire shows almost 400,000 distinct CDR3 sequences, around 22% found once; its top ten account for about 16%. The sequenced sample consisted of blood, either unsorted or a sorted T cell fraction (not recorded which). The clonotype was recovered from a male donor with ankylosing spondylitis. V gene TRBV7-2 combines with J gene TRBJ2-2; 10 nucleotides agree with TRBD1. The CDR3 nucleotides are TGTGCCAGCAGCACCGGGACAGGGGTCACCGGGGAGCTGTTTTTT. Translated, it gives CASSTGTGVTGELFF.